This T cell receptor (beta chain) derives from a study of CD8 T cells in ankylosing spondylitis. Points from the study as a whole: Researchers reportedly found disease-linked clones significantly enriched in matched ankylosing spondylitis synovial fluid.

TCRdb itself ran the 5' RACE reads through MiXCR, one entry per CDR3 protein. The data contain under 200,000 distinct CDR3 sequences, 11% of them singletons. Per germline, CDR1 SQVTM and CDR2 ANQGSEA. The CDR3 consists of 13 residues. The germline V and J ends were trimmed by 5 bases and 4 bases, with 15 bases remaining between them. This clonotype was seen at least ten times. The antigen is undetermined. Sample: blood, either unsorted or a sorted T cell fraction (not recorded which). The chain uses TRBV29-1 and TRBJ2-7; TRBD2 is a possible D gene (5 bases). The receptor was isolated from a male donor with ankylosing spondylitis or in good health (not recorded which). In DNA, the CDR3 is TGCAGCGTTAGGGCCGGGGATTCATACGAGCAGTACTTC. It codes for CSVRAGDSYEQYF.